The 11 T cell receptor beta chains given below trace back to one sample, sequenced in a study of blood T cell repertoires in COVID-19. Profiled with immunoSEQ multiplex PCR; TCRdb holds only in-frame clones, not every one. The sample contains 200,000 to 250,000 clones, about 90% of which appear only once. The specimen was peripheral blood. These receptors were collected from a man younger than 45 with acute or convalescent COVID-19.

The V and J genes are TRBV5-1 and TRBJ2-1, with 7 bases lining up with TRBD2. This CDR3 region has 16 residues. CDR1 and CDR2 from the germline V gene are SGHRS and YFSETQ. Unmatched junction bases numbered 11, after V lost 3 bases and J lost 5 bases. CDR3 protein: CASSSGASSGNNEQFF. DNA for the CDR3: TGCGCCAGCAGCTCGGGTGCGTCTAGCGGAAACAATGAGCAGTTCTTC.

The V gene is TRBV5-1, the J gene TRBJ2-5; 13 nucleotides agree with TRBD2. The V and J ends lost 4 bases and 5 bases, in that order; junction bases with no gene match: 14. The germline CDR1 and CDR2 sequences are SGHRS and YFSETQ. The CDR3 totals 18 residues. The CDR3 coding sequence is TGCGCCAGCAGCACCCTCGGAAGACTAGCGGGAGGTTCGGAGACCCAGTACTTC. It codes for CASSTLGRLAGGSETQYF.

There are a few counts of this clone. The J gene is TRBJ1-2, the V gene TRBV29-1, with 11 bases matching TRBD1. The CDR3 has 16 amino acids. Germline V gives CDR1 SQVTM, CDR2 ANQGSEA. The trim removed 6 bases at V and 0 bases at J, leaving 9 bases unmatched. The CDR3 spells CSVARDRGRSNYGYTF. In nucleotides, the CDR3 is TGCAGCGTCGCCCGGGACAGGGGGAGGTCTAACTATGGCTACACCTTC. Filled out from reference TRBV29-1 and TRBJ1-2, the complete variable domain reads SAVISQKPSRDICQRGTSLTIQCQVDSQVTMMFWYRQQPGQSLTLIATANQGSEATYESGFVIDKFPISRPNLTFSTLTVSNMSPEDSSIYLCSVARDRGRSNYGYTFGSGTRLTVV.

The chain employs TRBV7-3 and TRBJ2-3; 9 nucleotides agree with TRBD1. The CDR3 length is 18 residues. CDR1 is SGHTA and CDR2 is FQGTGA in the germline V gene. The trim removed 0 bases at V and 6 bases at J, leaving 13 bases unmatched. This CDR3 reads CASSLTPRRQGGFDTQYF. The CDR3 region has the DNA TGTGCCAGCAGCTTAACCCCCAGGCGACAGGGGGGATTCGATACGCAGTATTTT.

The chain combines TRBV9 with TRBJ2-3; 8 nucleotides match TRBD2. From germline, CDR1 is SGDLS and CDR2 YYNGEE. This CDR3 contains 18 residues. Germline trimming cut 4 bases from V and 7 bases from J; bases unmatched to any gene: 20. The CDR3 is CASSTTSQGPTGGNTQYF. The CDR3 coding sequence is TGTGCCAGCAGCACCACAAGTCAGGGGCCCACGGGGGGGAATACGCAGTATTTT.

The chain employs TRBV10-3 and TRBJ1-4; D might be TRBD1 (5 bases). Germline CDR1 is ENHRY and CDR2 is SYGVKD. V lost 0 bases and J lost 5, with 10 bases in between. The CDR3 consists of 15 residues. The CDR3 loop is CAISESTGINEKLFF. The CDR3 nucleotides read TGTGCCATCAGTGAGTCAACAGGCATAAATGAAAAACTGTTTTTT.

V and J are TRBV30 and TRBJ1-5; no firm D call. V was cut by 1 base and J by 3 bases, with 7 bases left in between. The CDR3 consists of 13 residues. Germline V gene sequence: CDR1 GTSNPN, CDR2 SVGIG (reference sequence). The CDR3, as DNA: TGTGCCTGGAGTGCCCGTAACAATCAGCCCCAGCATTTT. Residues: CAWSARNNQPQHF.

The genes are TRBV7-9 and TRBJ1-5; D gene unclear. The V end was cut by 5 bases, the J end by 3 bases, with 8 bases between. The CDR3 runs to 13 residues. Germline CDR1 and CDR2: SEHNR and FQNEAQ (reference sequence). CDR3 bases: TGTGCCAGCAGCCGCGGCATCAATCAGCCCCAGCATTTT. It translates to CASSRGINQPQHF.

The chain has TRBV19 and TRBJ2-6; TRBD1 might be the D (6 bases). This CDR3 has 15 residues. V lost 2 bases, J lost 2 bases, and 7 bases lay in between. Germline V lookup: CDR1 LNHDA, CDR2 SQIVND (reference sequence). This CDR3 is CASSIQGTGANVLTF. The CDR3 region has the DNA TGTGCCAGTAGTATACAGGGGACTGGGGCCAACGTCCTGACTTTC. Full variable domain (outside the CDR3, taken from reference TRBV19 and TRBJ2-6): DGGITQSPKYLFRKEGQNVTLSCEQNLNHDAMYWYRQDPGQGLRLIYYSQIVNDFQKGDIAEGYSVSREKKESFPLTVTSAQKNPTAFYLCASSIQGTGANVLTFGAGSRLTVL.

The chain has TRBV19 and TRBJ1-2; 7 positions agree with TRBD1. Per germline, CDR1 LNHDA and CDR2 SQIVND (reference sequence). Trimming cost V 5 bases and J 2 bases; bases outside gene matches: 11. This CDR3 contains 16 residues. DNA of the CDR3: TGTGCCAGTAGTTTACCGCTGACAGGGAGAAACTATGGCTACACCTTC. Its protein product is CASSLPLTGRNYGYTF.

This clone was recorded only once. V usage is TRBV27 and J usage is TRBJ2-2; tentative D call: TRBD1 (5 bases). Germline V gene lookup returns CDR1 MNHEY and CDR2 SMNVEV (reference sequence). With 7 bases removed from V and 2 bases from J, the gap between germline ends came to 14 bases. This CDR3 region has 15 residues. The CDR3 here is CASNSQGINTGELFF. The CDR3 DNA reads as TGTGCCAGCAACTCCCAGGGAATTAACACCGGGGAGCTGTTTTTT.